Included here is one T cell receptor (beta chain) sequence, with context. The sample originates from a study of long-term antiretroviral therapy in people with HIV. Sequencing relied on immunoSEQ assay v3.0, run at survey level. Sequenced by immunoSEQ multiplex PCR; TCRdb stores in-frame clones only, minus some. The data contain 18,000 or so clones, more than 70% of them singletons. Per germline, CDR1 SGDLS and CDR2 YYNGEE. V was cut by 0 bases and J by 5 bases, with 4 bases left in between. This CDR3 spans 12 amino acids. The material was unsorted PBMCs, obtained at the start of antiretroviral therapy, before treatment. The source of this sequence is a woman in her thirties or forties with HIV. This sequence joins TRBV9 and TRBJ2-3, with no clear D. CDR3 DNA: TGTGCCAGCAGCGTAGAGGGAGATACGCAGTATTTT. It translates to CASSVEGDTQYF. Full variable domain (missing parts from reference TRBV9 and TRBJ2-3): DSGVTQTPKHLITATGQRVTLRCSPRSGDLSVYWYQQSLDQGLQFLIQYYNGEERAKGNILERFSAQQFPDLHSELNLSSLELGDSALYFCASSVEGDTQYFGPGTRLTVL.